Included here is one T cell receptor beta chain sequence, with context. Its antigen is undetermined. The data were obtained in a study of cytomegalovirus exposure and HLA in healthy donors. The germline V gene encodes CDR1 SGHDN and CDR2 FVKESK. V was pared by 5 bases and J by 5 bases, with 8 bases of the junction left unmatched. The CDR3 has 16 amino acids. Study-level points and caveats: Upon later analysis, HLA-associated TCR beta chains proved more clonally expanded than other, equally common chains. Donors were assumed by presence/absence analyses to have roughly uniform sequencing depth.

The PCR ran on 60 Vbeta and 13 Jbeta primers. As handled by the study authors: A follow-up analysis tallied about 80 million unique TCR beta chains, roughly 9.9 million shared. Produced via immunoSEQ multiplex PCR; TCRdb's table is partial and in-frame only. From that table come the V and J calls and clone size; the DNA was used to work out D and trimming. The profile covers some 170,000 clones, with 60% to 80% appearing a single time and less than 8% taken by the ten largest. Sequenced sample: PBMCs. The gene calls are TRBV14 and TRBJ2-5; 13 nucleotides match TRBD2. The clonotype was recovered from a man aged 35 to 55 in good health and CMV-seropositive. The CDR3 sequence is CASSWGLAGSRETQYF. DNA for the CDR3: TGTGCCAGCAGCTGGGGACTAGCGGGATCAAGGGAGACCCAGTACTTC.